Listed below are T cell receptor beta chains from one sample, sequenced in a study of shared clonotypes between healthy human individuals. The protocol was immunoSEQ multiplex PCR, while the TCRdb copy is restricted to in-frame clones and leaves out a portion. The data show hundreds of thousands of clones, about 92% seen once. What was sequenced was naive CD8+ T cells sorted from blood. The receptors here all came from a man between 25 and 39 years old in good health. The CDR3 runs from the conserved cysteine through the conserved F or W. Each record gives: V gene, CDR3 length, J gene, D gene, clone size, CDR3 protein, CDR3 DNA. D genes are given only for firm matches. Part of the rows lack a size; the others show once, few, many or a class for expanded clones.

TRBV7-7	21	TRBJ2-2	TRBD2	-	CASSGRTSGSEGVYSAEELFF	TGTGCTAGCAGCGGACGGACTAGCGGGAGCGAGGGTGTTTATTCCGCCGAGGAGCTGTTTTTT
TRBV28	13	TRBJ1-1	-	-	CASMRGVNTEAFF	TGTGCCAGCATGCGGGGAGTGAACACTGAAGCTTTCTTT
TRBV7-3	18	TRBJ1-1	-	once	CASSLLRSKRFKDTEAFF	TGTGCCAGCAGCTTACTTCGGTCTAAAAGGTTCAAGGACACTGAAGCTTTCTTT
TRBV14	14	TRBJ1-4	-	-	CASSQGVMGEKLFF	TGTGCCAGCAGCCAAGGGGTTATGGGGGAAAAACTGTTTTTT
TRBV6-5	14	TRBJ2-5	-	-	CASTKTEGLATQYF	TGTGCCAGCACCAAAACGGAGGGCCTGGCGACCCAGTACTTC
TRBV7-9	16	TRBJ2-7	TRBD2	few	CASSTSTGTTWNEQYF	TGTGCCAGCAGCACATCCACCGGGACTACTTGGAACGAGCAGTACTTC
TRBV7-2	14	TRBJ2-2	-	-	CASSSGLRPGELFF	TGTGCCAGCAGCTCGGGACTCCGCCCCGGGGAGCTGTTTTTT
TRBV21-1	17	TRBJ1-1	-	-	CASSKEGDRGRNTEAFF	TGTGCCAGCAGCAAAGAGGGGGACAGAGGGAGGAACACTGAAGCTTTCTTT
TRBV9	16	TRBJ2-3	-	-	CASSPAGGYGTDTQYF	TGTGCCAGCAGCCCCGCCGGGGGCTATGGCACAGATACGCAGTATTTT
TRBV7-9	16	TRBJ2-3	TRBD2	many	CASRPGLAGVVDTQYF	TGTGCCAGCAGACCAGGACTAGCGGGAGTCGTGGATACGCAGTATTTT
TRBV5-8	14	TRBJ2-7	TRBD1	-	CASSGTGVSYEQYF	TGTGCCAGCAGCGGAACAGGGGTCTCCTACGAGCAGTACTTC
TRBV15	16	TRBJ2-2	-	-	CATSVSQGFDTGELFF	TGTGCCACCAGCGTAAGTCAGGGATTCGACACCGGGGAGCTGTTTTTT
TRBV10-3	12	TRBJ2-3	-	-	CAVWQGADTQYF	TGTGCCGTCTGGCAAGGGGCGGATACGCAGTATTTT
TRBV28	15	TRBJ2-1	-	-	CASSLTGDGTNEQFF	TGTGCCAGCAGTTTAACCGGGGACGGTACCAATGAGCAGTTCTTC
TRBV29-1	12	TRBJ1-2	-	few	CSAGQEYYGYTF	TGCAGCGCCGGCCAGGAGTACTATGGCTACACCTTC
TRBV5-8	15	TRBJ2-7	TRBD2	-	CASSLGLAGGGEQYF	TGTGCCAGCAGCCTCGGACTAGCGGGAGGAGGCGAGCAGTACTTC
TRBV9	17	TRBJ1-3	-	-	CASSVYGTLDSGNTIYF	TGTGCCAGCAGCGTATATGGCACGTTAGACTCTGGAAACACCATATATTTT
TRBV2	14	TRBJ2-7	-	-	CASSDLAVTYEQYF	TGTGCCAGCAGTGACTTAGCGGTTACCTACGAGCAGTACTTC
TRBV6-6	15	TRBJ2-2	TRBD2	-	CASSYSREGEGELFF	TGTGCCAGCAGTTACTCGCGGGAGGGGGAGGGGGAGCTGTTTTTT
TRBV14	15	TRBJ1-2	-	once	CASSQDRASDYGYTF	TGTGCCAGCAGCCAAGATCGGGCCTCGGACTATGGCTACACCTTC
TRBV11-2	17	TRBJ2-3	TRBD1	-	CASSFIPGQGPTDTQYF	TGTGCCAGCAGCTTCATACCGGGACAGGGGCCGACAGATACGCAGTATTTT
TRBV27	17	TRBJ2-3	-	-	CASSLDSDGRHTDTQYF	TGTGCCAGCAGTTTAGATTCGGACGGAAGACACACAGATACGCAGTATTTT
TRBV6-5	14	TRBJ1-1	-	-	CASSYKGLNTEAFF	TGTGCCAGCAGTTACAAAGGCTTGAACACTGAAGCTTTCTTT
TRBV7-9	16	TRBJ2-5	TRBD2	-	CASSLLASGREETQYF	TGTGCCAGCAGCTTATTGGCTAGCGGGAGGGAAGAGACCCAGTACTTC
TRBV7-2	15	TRBJ2-2	-	-	CATLLPGRAAGELFF	TGTGCTACGCTCCTCCCTGGCAGGGCGGCCGGGGAGCTGTTTTTT
TRBV27	15	TRBJ2-7	-	-	CASNSRVEAPYEQYF	TGTGCCAGCAATTCAAGGGTCGAAGCGCCCTACGAGCAGTACTTC
TRBV4-1	16	TRBJ1-5	-	once	CASSQDVGASNQPQHF	TGCGCCAGCAGCCAAGACGTGGGGGCCTCTAATCAGCCCCAGCATTTT
TRBV7-7	13	TRBJ2-1	TRBD1	-	CASSIQGADEQFF	TGTGCCAGCAGCATCCAGGGGGCCGATGAGCAGTTCTTC
TRBV2	17	TRBJ2-7	TRBD2	-	CASSAGLAGGISYEQYF	TGTGCCAGCAGTGCGGGGCTAGCGGGAGGAATCTCCTACGAGCAGTACTTC
TRBV28	16	TRBJ2-1	-	-	CASSIDGRAGSFEQFF	TGTGCCAGCAGTATAGATGGAAGAGCGGGTTCGTTTGAGCAGTTCTTC
TRBV11-2	15	TRBJ2-5	-	-	CASSLEWGLGETQYF	TGTGCCAGCAGCTTAGAATGGGGATTGGGAGAGACCCAGTACTTC
TRBV21-1	19	TRBJ1-1	-	-	CASSKGTTGKGSMNTEAFF	TGTGCCAGCAGCAAAGGGACAACAGGGAAGGGTAGCATGAACACTGAAGCTTTCTTT
TRBV7-9	12	TRBJ1-2	-	-	CASAGGHYGYTF	TGTGCCAGCGCGGGAGGGCACTATGGCTACACCTTC